Given below is one TCR beta chain in context. Its specificity is unknown. Repertoires were generated with immunoSEQ multiplex PCR, while TCRdb's copy carries only in-frame clones and drops some. The sample has 150,000 to 200,000 clones; 93% are singletons. Trimming shortened V by 4 bases and J by 6 bases, and 16 bases separated the two germline ends. The CDR3 length is 14 residues. Germline lookup yields CDR1 LNHDA and CDR2 SQIVND (reference sequence). This sample was included in a study of T cell responses to AZD1222 COVID-19 vaccine. On the study more broadly: Pooled together were second doses at about 4 or about 12 weeks.

Study outcomes and limitations: The CD4 TCRs associated with vaccination extended across spike and predominated at 160-218 and 743-854. After two AZD1222 doses, spike-specific TCR breadth and depth rose versus day 0. In a largely white British group with more females than males, clonal diversity was possibly underestimated.

The rearrangement uses TRBV19 and TRBJ2-7; D may be TRBD1 (6 bases). Sequenced here: peripheral blood, sampled on day 0 of AZD1222 vaccination. This sequence originates from an adult in good health. The CDR3 DNA reads as TGTGCCAGTAGTACCAACCCAACAGGGACCGAGCAGTACTTC. Amino acids: CASSTNPTGTEQYF.